The rows below give T cell receptor beta chains drawn from one sample of a study of cytomegalovirus exposure and HLA in healthy donors. The assay was immunoSEQ multiplex PCR, and TCRdb's table has in-frame clones only and misses some. The sample carries about 260,000 clones, 80% to 90% recorded once. Sequencing was carried out using PBMCs. The receptors stem from a woman in her thirties or forties in good health and CMV-seropositive. Each CDR3 is given with its conserved first and last residue. Fields, in order: V gene, clone size, J gene, D gene, CDR3 DNA, CDR3 protein. The D gene is left open where the match is weak. The size entry is marked missing in some rows and otherwise reads once, few, many or a size class.

v_gene: TRBV29-1; abundance: NA; j_gene: TRBJ1-5; d_gene: TRBD1; CDR3nt: TGCAGCGTTGCCGCCGACAGGGGCAATCAGCCCCAGCATTTT; CDR3aa: CSVAADRGNQPQHF
v_gene: TRBV5-1; abundance: NA; j_gene: TRBJ1-4; d_gene: NA; CDR3nt: TGCGCCAGCAGCTTAGGGGTCGGGACTGCTAATGAAAAACTGTTTTTT; CDR3aa: CASSLGVGTANEKLFF
v_gene: TRBV4-3; abundance: NA; j_gene: TRBJ1-4; d_gene: NA; CDR3nt: TGCGCCAGCAGCCAAGATTTTGGGGGGTCCTCAACTAATGAAAAACTGTTTTTT; CDR3aa: CASSQDFGGSSTNEKLFF
v_gene: TRBV14; abundance: NA; j_gene: TRBJ2-5; d_gene: NA; CDR3nt: TGTGCCAGCAGCCAAGGCGGTTTTGGGGAGACCCAGTACTTC; CDR3aa: CASSQGGFGETQYF
v_gene: TRBV18; abundance: NA; j_gene: TRBJ2-3; d_gene: TRBD2; CDR3nt: TGTGCCAGCTCTCCCGGGACTAGCGCAGATACGCAGTATTTT; CDR3aa: CASSPGTSADTQYF
v_gene: TRBV5-1; abundance: NA; j_gene: TRBJ2-2; d_gene: NA; CDR3nt: TGCGCCAGCAGCCACAGGGAGGGCGGGGAGCTGTTTTTT; CDR3aa: CASSHREGGELFF
v_gene: TRBV27; abundance: NA; j_gene: TRBJ1-2; d_gene: NA; CDR3nt: TGTGCCAGCAGTTTGAGCGGGCACAACTATGGCTACACCTTC; CDR3aa: CASSLSGHNYGYTF
v_gene: TRBV28; abundance: NA; j_gene: TRBJ2-1; d_gene: NA; CDR3nt: TGTGCCAGCAGGCGGGGCGGAACCTCCTACAATGAGCAGTTCTTC; CDR3aa: CASRRGGTSYNEQFF
v_gene: TRBV7-9; abundance: few; j_gene: TRBJ1-1; d_gene: NA; CDR3nt: TGTGCCAGCAGCTTAAGTGAGGTCACTGAAGCTTTCTTT; CDR3aa: CASSLSEVTEAFF
v_gene: TRBV28; abundance: NA; j_gene: TRBJ2-7; d_gene: NA; CDR3nt: TGTGCCAGCAGTAGCTCCCAACAGGGACGAGCCTACGAGCAGTACTTC; CDR3aa: CASSSSQQGRAYEQYF
v_gene: TRBV19; abundance: NA; j_gene: TRBJ1-6; d_gene: TRBD1; CDR3nt: TGTGCCAGTACCCAAGGGACAGTTAGCTCCTATAATTCACCCCTCCACTTT; CDR3aa: CASTQGTVSSYNSPLHF
v_gene: TRBV5-6; abundance: NA; j_gene: TRBJ2-5; d_gene: NA; CDR3nt: TGTGCCAGCACTCAATTGGGAGATGAGACCCAGTACTTC; CDR3aa: CASTQLGDETQYF
v_gene: TRBV11-2; abundance: NA; j_gene: TRBJ2-2; d_gene: NA; CDR3nt: TGTGCCAGCAGCTTAACTTTGTGGCAGGCGAACACCGGGGAGCTGTTTTTT; CDR3aa: CASSLTLWQANTGELFF
v_gene: TRBV7-9; abundance: NA; j_gene: TRBJ1-4; d_gene: NA; CDR3nt: TGTGCCAGCAGCTTAGGTGGGGGCCAGAATGAAAAACTGTTTTTT; CDR3aa: CASSLGGGQNEKLFF
v_gene: TRBV7-9; abundance: NA; j_gene: TRBJ2-2; d_gene: NA; CDR3nt: TGTGCCAGCAGCCGGTCGGACACCGGGGAGCTGTTTTTT; CDR3aa: CASSRSDTGELFF
v_gene: TRBV7-3; abundance: NA; j_gene: TRBJ2-3; d_gene: TRBD2; CDR3nt: TGTGCCAGCAGCTCCGGGACTAGCGGGAGGGCCCTCACAGATACGCAGTATTTT; CDR3aa: CASSSGTSGRALTDTQYF
v_gene: TRBV7-8; abundance: few; j_gene: TRBJ1-6; d_gene: NA; CDR3nt: TGTGCCAGCGCCGAAAACAGGGCCCGGTCTGAAAATTCACCCCTCCACTTT; CDR3aa: CASAENRARSENSPLHF
v_gene: TRBV5-6; abundance: NA; j_gene: TRBJ2-2; d_gene: TRBD2; CDR3nt: TGTGCCAGCAGCTTGATGGGGGGGGGTACCCGGGAGCTGTTTTTT; CDR3aa: CASSLMGGGTRELFF
v_gene: TRBV7-8; abundance: NA; j_gene: TRBJ2-1; d_gene: NA; CDR3nt: TGTGCCAGCAGCTCCGACTCTGCGGGCTTCTCCTACAATGAGCAGTTCTTC; CDR3aa: CASSSDSAGFSYNEQFF
v_gene: TRBV11-3; abundance: few; j_gene: TRBJ2-2; d_gene: TRBD2; CDR3nt: TGTGCCAGCAGCTCGGGACTAGCGGGGAACACCGGGGAGCTGTTTTTT; CDR3aa: CASSSGLAGNTGELFF
v_gene: TRBV2; abundance: NA; j_gene: TRBJ1-1; d_gene: TRBD1; CDR3nt: TGTGCCAGCAGGGACCGGGACAGGGGGGGGAACACTGAAGCTTTCTTT; CDR3aa: CASRDRDRGGNTEAFF
v_gene: TRBV30; abundance: NA; j_gene: TRBJ1-3; d_gene: TRBD1; CDR3nt: TGTGCCTGGAGTGGGGGACAGGCACCTGGAAACACCATATATTTT; CDR3aa: CAWSGGQAPGNTIYF
v_gene: TRBV7-9; abundance: NA; j_gene: TRBJ2-4; d_gene: TRBD1; CDR3nt: TGTGCCAGCAGCCTAGGACAGGGGGCTAACATTCAGTACTTC; CDR3aa: CASSLGQGANIQYF
v_gene: TRBV19; abundance: NA; j_gene: TRBJ1-5; d_gene: NA; CDR3nt: TGTGCCAGTGGGACTCCCTCCCATAGCAATCAGCCCCAGCATTTT; CDR3aa: CASGTPSHSNQPQHF
v_gene: TRBV4-2; abundance: few; j_gene: TRBJ2-3; d_gene: NA; CDR3nt: TGTGCCAGCAGCCAAGATTCGGGCGGGTTGGGCACAGATACGCAGTATTTT; CDR3aa: CASSQDSGGLGTDTQYF
v_gene: TRBV27; abundance: NA; j_gene: TRBJ1-5; d_gene: NA; CDR3nt: TGTGCCAGCAGTCCCCGACAGAGTCGCAATCAGCCCCAGCATTTT; CDR3aa: CASSPRQSRNQPQHF
v_gene: TRBV29-1; abundance: NA; j_gene: TRBJ2-1; d_gene: TRBD2; CDR3nt: TGCAGCGCTAGGACTAGCGGGAGTAGTTATGAGCAGTTCTTC; CDR3aa: CSARTSGSSYEQFF
v_gene: TRBV27; abundance: NA; j_gene: TRBJ2-1; d_gene: NA; CDR3nt: TGTGCCAGCAGTTATGGGCGGGGCTACAATGAGCAGTTCTTC; CDR3aa: CASSYGRGYNEQFF
v_gene: TRBV2; abundance: NA; j_gene: TRBJ1-2; d_gene: NA; CDR3nt: TGTGCCAGCACGTACAGGGAATATGGCTACACCTTC; CDR3aa: CASTYREYGYTF
v_gene: TRBV5-4; abundance: NA; j_gene: TRBJ1-1; d_gene: TRBD1; CDR3nt: TGTGCCAGCAGCTACCCGGGAGGACAGGGCCACACTGAAGCTTTCTTT; CDR3aa: CASSYPGGQGHTEAFF
v_gene: TRBV30; abundance: NA; j_gene: TRBJ1-4; d_gene: NA; CDR3nt: TGTGCCTGGAGTTACGGGAATAATGAAAAACTGTTTTTT; CDR3aa: CAWSYGNNEKLFF
v_gene: TRBV10-3; abundance: few; j_gene: TRBJ2-3; d_gene: NA; CDR3nt: TGTGCCATCAGTGAGTCCCATTCGACTAGCACAGATACGCAGTATTTT; CDR3aa: CAISESHSTSTDTQYF